Detailed here is one T cell receptor beta chain. Antigen unknown. Assay used: immunoSEQ multiplex PCR; TCRdb lists only in-frame clones, some missing. Of 150,000 or so clones listed, roughly nine tenths were seen once; the top ten hold under 8%. This CDR3 spans 13 amino acids. V lost 6 bases to trimming and J lost 7 bases; unmatched junction nucleotides: 7. CDR1 LNHDA and CDR2 SQIVND come from the germline V gene (reference sequence). The data belong to a study of T cell responses to AZD1222 COVID-19 vaccine. Study-level points and caveats: Just five or six AZD1222 recipients were seropositive at baseline. Spike regions recognized by vaccine-associated CD4 TCRs spanned the protein, led by 160-218 and 743-854. Spike-specific TCR breadth rose after two AZD1222 doses, and depth rose as well.

The chain uses TRBV19 and TRBJ1-2, with 8 bases matching TRBD1. The origin of this receptor is an adult who had recovered from COVID-19. The sequencing used peripheral blood, collected after recovery from COVID-19. The CDR3 region has the DNA TGTGCCAGTAGACCGCAGGGGGCTGTTGGCTACACCTTC. It codes for CASRPQGAVGYTF.